The next 11 T cell receptor beta chains were all read from a single sample in a study of blood T cell repertoires in COVID-19. Sequenced by immunoSEQ multiplex PCR; TCRdb stores in-frame clones only, minus some. This table holds around 450,000 clones, 90% found once. The sequenced sample consisted of PBMCs or T cells enriched from blood (not recorded which). The origin of the receptors is a young man who had recovered from COVID-19.

The rearrangement links TRBV7-9 to TRBJ2-3; 7 bases are a match to TRBD1. The V gene's germline CDR1 is SEHNR and CDR2 FQNEAQ (reference sequence). The CDR3 is 15 amino acids. Trimming at V came to 5 bases and at J to 0 bases, leaving 5 bases not matched to a gene. The CDR3 bases are TGTGCCAGCAGCACACCGGGACAGAGCACAGATACGCAGTATTTT. It is translated as CASSTPGQSTDTQYF.

J is TRBJ1-3 and V is TRBV20-1; D perhaps matches TRBD1 (5 bases). This CDR3 is built from 14 residues. V lost 4 bases, J lost 4 bases, and 14 bases lay in between. The germline gives CDR1 DFQATT, CDR2 SNEGSKA (reference sequence). The CDR3 is CSATDGGRGNTIYF. CDR3 DNA sequence: TGCAGTGCTACTGACGGGGGTAGAGGAAACACCATATATTTT.

The gene calls are TRBV2 and TRBJ2-7, with 10 bases lining up with TRBD2. The germline V gene encodes CDR1 SNHLY and CDR2 FYNNEI. With V trimmed by 6 bases and J by 5 bases, 4 bases remained unmatched. The CDR3 loop spans 13 amino acids. This CDR3 reads CASRSGRVHEQYF. CDR3 coding DNA: TGTGCCAGCAGGAGCGGGAGGGTCCACGAGCAGTACTTC.

As for this clone: The same CDR3 can be traced to other DNA sequences in this sample. This chain links TRBV28 with TRBJ1-6; D not certain. Germline lookup yields CDR1 MDHEN and CDR2 SYDVKM. Deletions cut 2 bases from V and 10 bases from J, with 6 bases between. This CDR3 contains 12 residues. The DNA for the CDR3 is TGTGCCAGCAGTTTAAGCGGATCACCCCTCCACTTT. Amino acids: CASSLSGSPLHF.

The V and J genes are TRBV21-1 and TRBJ2-7; the DNA was not used to check the table's D call, TRBD2. TRBV21-1 is reported as a pseudogene. The CDR3 is 14 residues long. The CDR3 protein is CASKRTSFGYEQYF. As DNA, the CDR3 is TGTGCCAGCAAACGGACTAGCTTTGGGTACGAGCAGTACTTC.

The chain recombines TRBV12-3 or TRBV12-4 with TRBJ2-1, with a tentative D call TRBD1 (5 bases). CDR3 length: 13 residues. V lost 6 bases and J lost 6, with 12 bases in between. CDR3 DNA sequence: TGTGCCAGCAGACTACAGGCGATCAATGAGCAGTTCTTC. Protein sequence: CASRLQAINEQFF.

The rearrangement links TRBV10-3 to TRBJ1-1; D possibly corresponds to TRBD1 (5 bases). Germline values: CDR1 ENHRY, CDR2 SYGVKD. The CDR3 extends over 11 amino acids. V was trimmed by 4 bases and J by 6 bases, leaving 6 bases between them. The DNA for the CDR3 is TGTGCCATCAGTGTAGGGGCTGAAGCTTTCTTT. It codes for CAISVGAEAFF.

The V call is TRBV27, the J call TRBJ1-1; D is unresolved. Looked up from germline, CDR1 is MNHEY and CDR2 is SMNVEV (reference sequence). The CDR3 has 15 amino acids. Trimming stripped 5 bases from V and 0 bases from J, with 13 bases between. The CDR3 reads CASSISTVMNTEAFF. The CDR3 bases are TGTGCCAGCAGTATCTCCACAGTTATGAACACTGAAGCTTTCTTT.

The chain employs TRBV6-5 and TRBJ1-6; D gene ambiguous. The CDR3 covers 15 residues. Germline CDR1 and CDR2: MNHEY and SVGAGI. V was pared by 6 bases and J by 8 bases, with 17 bases between. The CDR3 sequence is CASRDYPVGDSPLHF. CDR3 in DNA: TGTGCCAGCAGGGATTACCCGGTGGGCGATTCACCCCTCCACTTT.

The chain joins TRBV27 to TRBJ1-5; possibly TRBD1 for D (5 bases). The CDR3 extends over 14 amino acids. Deletions cut 6 bases from V and 3 bases from J, with 12 bases between. Germline V gives CDR1 MNHEY, CDR2 SMNVEV (reference sequence). The CDR3 DNA reads TGTGCCAGCAGAATTGACAGTTCCAATCAGCCCCAGCATTTT. As protein: CASRIDSSNQPQHF.

A note on this clone: The identical CDR3 is also encoded by other nucleotide sequences in the sample. The chain combines TRBV2 with TRBJ1-1, with a possible D match to TRBD1 (6 bases). Germline-derived CDR1 and CDR2 are SNHLY and FYNNEI. Between the trimmed V and J ends, which lost 4 bases and 1 base, there was a span of 7 bases. This CDR3 is 13 amino acids long. The CDR3 region has the DNA TGTGCCAGCAGTGGGACAGCGAACACTGAAGCTTTCTTT. Its protein is CASSGTANTEAFF.